A selection of T cell receptor beta chains follows, all from one sample in a study of blood T cell repertoires in COVID-19. Clones were sequenced by immunoSEQ multiplex PCR, and TCRdb holds only the in-frame ones, with some missing. The repertoire holds about 45,000 clones, around 85% seen once, with 30% to 35% in the top ten. Sample: peripheral blood. These receptors came from a woman older than 75 with acute or convalescent COVID-19. Both conserved end residues are part of each CDR3. The D gene is left open where the match is weak. Only some rows state a clone size, as once, few, many or a class for expanded clones.

clone_size: .
j_call: TRBJ1-1
v_call: TRBV6-2/TRBV6-3
d_call: .
cdr3_nt: TGTGCCAGCAGTTACTCGACCGGGAGGAACATGAACACTGAAGCTTTCTTT
cdr3_aa: CASSYSTGRNMNTEAFF

clone_size: .
j_call: TRBJ2-2
v_call: TRBV2
d_call: TRBD2
cdr3_nt: TGTGCCAGCAGTTGGCTAGCGGGGAACACCGGGGAGCTGTTTTTT
cdr3_aa: CASSWLAGNTGELFF

clone_size: .
j_call: TRBJ2-1
v_call: TRBV27
d_call: TRBD2
cdr3_nt: TGTGCCAGCAGTTTAAAGGCGGGAGTGAGGAATGAGCAGTTCTTC
cdr3_aa: CASSLKAGVRNEQFF

clone_size: .
j_call: TRBJ1-1
v_call: TRBV5-1
d_call: .
cdr3_nt: TGCGCCAGCAGCTTGGGGGGCAACACTGAAGCTTTCTTT
cdr3_aa: CASSLGGNTEAFF

clone_size: .
j_call: TRBJ2-5
v_call: TRBV5-4
d_call: TRBD2
cdr3_nt: TGTGCCAGCAGCTTGGAAGTGACTAGCGCGGCCCAGTACTTC
cdr3_aa: CASSLEVTSAAQYF

clone_size: few
j_call: TRBJ1-2
v_call: TRBV19
d_call: .
cdr3_nt: TGTGCCAGTAGCATTGGGGGCAGAAACTATGGCTACACCTTC
cdr3_aa: CASSIGGRNYGYTF

clone_size: .
j_call: TRBJ2-3
v_call: TRBV7-9
d_call: .
cdr3_nt: TGTGCCAGCAGCTTATCTGCTAGCGCAGATACGCAGTATTTT
cdr3_aa: CASSLSASADTQYF

clone_size: .
j_call: TRBJ1-5
v_call: TRBV6-1
d_call: .
cdr3_nt: TGTGCCAGCAGTGAAGAAGGACATAGCAATCAGCCCCAGCATTTT
cdr3_aa: CASSEEGHSNQPQHF

clone_size: .
j_call: TRBJ1-4
v_call: TRBV5-6
d_call: TRBD1
cdr3_nt: TGTGCCAGCAGCTTAGGGACAGGGAATGGAAAACTGTTTTTT
cdr3_aa: CASSLGTGNGKLFF

clone_size: .
j_call: TRBJ2-3
v_call: TRBV12-5
d_call: TRBD2
cdr3_nt: TGTGCTAGTGGTAACACCGGACTAGCGGGAGATACGCAGTATTTT
cdr3_aa: CASGNTGLAGDTQYF

clone_size: .
j_call: TRBJ2-7
v_call: TRBV6-6
d_call: TRBD2
cdr3_nt: TGTGCCAGCAACTCCGGGAGGGGAGCCTACGAGCAGTACTTC
cdr3_aa: CASNSGRGAYEQYF

clone_size: .
j_call: TRBJ2-1
v_call: TRBV7-2
d_call: TRBD2
cdr3_nt: TGTGCCAGCAGCTCGACTAGCGGGCAATACAATGAGCAGTTCTTC
cdr3_aa: CASSSTSGQYNEQFF

clone_size: .
j_call: TRBJ2-1
v_call: TRBV10-3
d_call: TRBD2
cdr3_nt: TGTGCCATCAGTCCCCTAGCGGCCTACAATGAGCAGTTCTTC
cdr3_aa: CAISPLAAYNEQFF

clone_size: .
j_call: TRBJ2-1
v_call: TRBV2
d_call: .
cdr3_nt: TGTGCCAGCAGTCCACAGAGTCGGGGTGAGCAGTTCTTC
cdr3_aa: CASSPQSRGEQFF

clone_size: .
j_call: TRBJ2-1
v_call: TRBV5-1
d_call: TRBD1
cdr3_nt: TGCGCCAGCAGCTTAAGGACAGGGGACAATGAGCAGTTCTTC
cdr3_aa: CASSLRTGDNEQFF

clone_size: few
j_call: TRBJ2-3
v_call: TRBV5-4
d_call: TRBD2
cdr3_nt: TGTGCCAGCAGGGCTGGGACTAGAGCAGATACGCAGTATTTT
cdr3_aa: CASRAGTRADTQYF

clone_size: .
j_call: TRBJ2-6
v_call: TRBV4-1
d_call: TRBD1
cdr3_nt: TGCGCCAGCAGCCCGATCCTACAGGGGACTGGGGCCAACGTCCTGACTTTC
cdr3_aa: CASSPILQGTGANVLTF

clone_size: few
j_call: TRBJ2-5
v_call: TRBV5-8
d_call: TRBD2
cdr3_nt: TGTGCCAGCAGTCCCTCAGCGGGAGCACCCATAGAGACCCAGTACTTC
cdr3_aa: CASSPSAGAPIETQYF

clone_size: .
j_call: TRBJ2-5
v_call: TRBV5-6
d_call: TRBD1
cdr3_nt: TGTGCCAGCAGCTTGGACAGGGGAGAGACCCAGTACTTC
cdr3_aa: CASSLDRGETQYF

clone_size: .
j_call: TRBJ2-7
v_call: TRBV3-1/TRBV3-2
d_call: .
cdr3_nt: TGTGCCAGCAGCCAAGATACGACTCGCTCCTACGAGCAGTACTTC
cdr3_aa: CASSQDTTRSYEQYF

clone_size: .
j_call: TRBJ1-5
v_call: TRBV18
d_call: TRBD1
cdr3_nt: TGTGCCAGCTCAGCACAGGGGGCGGACAATCAGCCCCAGCATTTT
cdr3_aa: CASSAQGADNQPQHF

clone_size: .
j_call: TRBJ2-7
v_call: TRBV6-5
d_call: .
cdr3_nt: TGTGCCAGTATAGGACAGTTATCCTACGAGCAGTACTTC
cdr3_aa: CASIGQLSYEQYF

clone_size: .
j_call: TRBJ2-7
v_call: TRBV5-4
d_call: TRBD2
cdr3_nt: TGTGCCAGCAGCTTGAGCGGGAGCATCGACGAGCAGTACTTC
cdr3_aa: CASSLSGSIDEQYF

clone_size: .
j_call: TRBJ2-2
v_call: TRBV6-5
d_call: .
cdr3_nt: TGTGCCAGCAGCCAGTCTTTTACCTTCACCGGGGAGCTGTTTTTT
cdr3_aa: CASSQSFTFTGELFF

clone_size: .
j_call: TRBJ2-1
v_call: TRBV24-1
d_call: TRBD2
cdr3_nt: TGTGCCACCAGTGAGACTAGCGGAGATAATGATGAGCAGTTCTTC
cdr3_aa: CATSETSGDNDEQFF

clone_size: .
j_call: TRBJ1-1
v_call: TRBV4-1
d_call: .
cdr3_nt: TGCGCCAGCAGCCAGGACCGGACATTCACCGAAGCTTTCTTT
cdr3_aa: CASSQDRTFTEAFF

clone_size: .
j_call: TRBJ2-3
v_call: TRBV18
d_call: .
cdr3_nt: TGTGCCAGCTCACCGCCCGGGGGGCCAGATACGCAGTATTTT
cdr3_aa: CASSPPGGPDTQYF

clone_size: .
j_call: TRBJ1-1
v_call: TRBV19
d_call: .
cdr3_nt: TGTGCCAGTAGATACAGGGCAAACACTGAAGCTTTCTTT
cdr3_aa: CASRYRANTEAFF

clone_size: once
j_call: TRBJ2-3
v_call: TRBV6-5
d_call: .
cdr3_nt: TGTGCCAGCAGTACAGGCGGAGGCACAGATACGCAGTATTTT
cdr3_aa: CASSTGGGTDTQYF

clone_size: .
j_call: TRBJ2-2
v_call: TRBV3-1/TRBV3-2
d_call: .
cdr3_nt: TGTGCCAGCAGCCCAACGGGACTGTCGAACACCGGGGAGCTGTTTTTT
cdr3_aa: CASSPTGLSNTGELFF

clone_size: .
j_call: TRBJ1-6
v_call: TRBV6-6
d_call: .
cdr3_nt: TGTGCCAGCAGTTATCCTGAGGAGGATTCACCCCTCCACTTT
cdr3_aa: CASSYPEEDSPLHF

clone_size: .
j_call: TRBJ1-2
v_call: TRBV30
d_call: TRBD1
cdr3_nt: TGTGCCTGGAGTGTTAGGGGACAGAGCTTTAACTATGGCTACACCTTC
cdr3_aa: CAWSVRGQSFNYGYTF

clone_size: .
j_call: TRBJ1-1
v_call: TRBV18
d_call: .
cdr3_nt: TGTGCCAGCTCTCCCCAGGGAGGGACTGAAGCTTTCTTT
cdr3_aa: CASSPQGGTEAFF

clone_size: .
j_call: TRBJ2-2
v_call: TRBV28
d_call: TRBD2
cdr3_nt: TGTGCCAGCAGTTTATTTGGTAGCGGGAGACCGAACACCGGGGAGCTGTTTTTT
cdr3_aa: CASSLFGSGRPNTGELFF

clone_size: .
j_call: TRBJ2-3
v_call: TRBV24-1
d_call: .
cdr3_nt: TGTGCCACCAGTGATTTATCGAGCACGGCGCAGTATTTT
cdr3_aa: CATSDLSSTAQYF

clone_size: .
j_call: TRBJ1-2
v_call: TRBV19
d_call: .
cdr3_nt: TGTGCCAGTAGCACCGGGGACTTCTTCTATGGCTACACCTTC
cdr3_aa: CASSTGDFFYGYTF

clone_size: .
j_call: TRBJ2-1
v_call: TRBV11-2
d_call: TRBD2
cdr3_nt: TGTGCCAGCAGCTCCGGACTAGCGGGAGTCTATGAGCAGTTCTTC
cdr3_aa: CASSSGLAGVYEQFF

clone_size: .
j_call: TRBJ2-7
v_call: TRBV4-1
d_call: TRBD2
cdr3_nt: TGCGCCAGCAGCCATACCCTAGCGGGACTTGACGAGCAGTACTTC
cdr3_aa: CASSHTLAGLDEQYF

clone_size: .
j_call: TRBJ2-2
v_call: TRBV3-1/TRBV3-2
d_call: .
cdr3_nt: TGTGCCAGCAACTCGGGACAGAACACCGGGGAGCTGTTTTTT
cdr3_aa: CASNSGQNTGELFF

clone_size: .
j_call: TRBJ2-1
v_call: TRBV19
d_call: .
cdr3_nt: TGTGCCAGTAGTAGAGGGGACACCTACAATGAGCAGTTCTTC
cdr3_aa: CASSRGDTYNEQFF

clone_size: .
j_call: TRBJ2-7
v_call: TRBV3-1/TRBV3-2
d_call: TRBD1
cdr3_nt: TGTGCCAGCACCCCATGGCGCCCCATGGGCAAGACCGGGACAGGGGGAGACGAGCAGTACTTC
cdr3_aa: CASTPWRPMGKTGTGGDEQYF

clone_size: .
j_call: TRBJ2-7
v_call: TRBV30
d_call: .
cdr3_nt: TGTGCCTGGAGTCCAGGCAGGGGTGTCGGGCAGTACTTC
cdr3_aa: CAWSPGRGVGQYF